Presented here are 18 T cell receptor beta chains from one specimen sequenced in a study of blood T cell repertoires in COVID-19. TCRdb keeps only in-frame clones here, not all; method: immunoSEQ multiplex PCR. The sample has some 65,000 clones, roughly 84% seen once. Source material: peripheral blood. The receptors derive from a woman aged 70-85 years with acute or convalescent COVID-19.

This chain links TRBV27 with TRBJ1-1, with a possible D match to TRBD1 (6 bases). V was trimmed by 3 bases and J by 1 base, leaving 6 bases between them. The CDR3 runs to 13 residues. The germline CDR1 and CDR2 sequences are MNHEY and SMNVEV (reference sequence). The CDR3 protein is CASSLTGNTEAFF. For the CDR3, the DNA is TGTGCCAGCAGTTTGACAGGGAACACTGAAGCTTTCTTT.

The genes are TRBV6-2 or TRBV6-3 and TRBJ2-1; maybe TRBD2 (7 bases). The CDR3 consists of 13 residues. Germline V gene lookup returns CDR1 MNHEY and CDR2 SVGEGT. V lost 4 bases, J lost 6 bases, and 10 bases lay in between. The CDR3 is CASSLAGANEQFF. CDR3 sequence (DNA): TGTGCCAGCAGTTTGGCGGGGGCCAATGAGCAGTTCTTC.

This clone has a handful of counts. The gene calls are TRBV3-1 (or the pseudogene TRBV3-2) and TRBJ2-3, with a possible D match to TRBD2 (7 bases). The germline V and J ends were trimmed by 6 bases and 8 bases, with 18 bases remaining between them. Germline V gene data show CDR1 as LGHDT and CDR2 as YNNKEL (reference sequence). CDR3 size: 14 residues. The CDR3 reads CASRWGRGAGTQYF. The CDR3 nucleotides are TGTGCCAGCAGGTGGGGCCGGGGGGCCGGTACGCAGTATTTT.

This clone was picked up a small number of times. The J gene is TRBJ2-7, the V gene TRBV28, with 7 bases aligning to TRBD2. From germline, CDR1 is MDHEN and CDR2 SYDVKM. The CDR3 runs to 13 residues. Losses at the gene ends were 6 bases for V and 5 bases for J; bases not matched to a gene: 7. The CDR3 sequence is CASRVGEGDEQYF. CDR3 in DNA: TGTGCCAGCAGAGTAGGGGAGGGCGACGAGCAGTACTTC.

The chain combines TRBV11-2 with TRBJ2-5; D perhaps matches TRBD2 (7 bases). Germline loops: CDR1 SGHAT, CDR2 FQNNGV. CDR3 length equals 15 residues. V was trimmed by 3 bases and J by 5 bases, leaving 16 bases between them. CDR3 sequence: CASSFGGGHGETQYF. CDR3 bases: TGTGCCAGCAGCTTTGGCGGGGGCCACGGGGAGACCCAGTACTTC.

The J gene is TRBJ2-1, the V gene TRBV25-1, with 7 positions matching TRBD2. The CDR3 consists of 14 residues. The ends lost 6 bases at V and 3 bases at J; junction bases unmatched: 5. Germline V lookup: CDR1 MGHDK, CDR2 SYGVNS. Here the CDR3 reads CASSYGGFYNEQFF. Here the CDR3 DNA reads TGTGCCAGCAGCTACGGGGGGTTCTACAATGAGCAGTTCTTC.

The sample holds one count of this clone. The chain combines TRBV6-2 or TRBV6-3 with TRBJ2-1; D might be TRBD2 (5 bases). This CDR3 is built from 14 residues. Germline assignment: CDR1 MNHEY and CDR2 SVGEGT. V gave up 2 bases and J gave up 5 bases, with 10 bases separating them. CDR3 DNA: TGTGCCAGCAGTTACGGCCGGGGTAACAATGAGCAGTTCTTC. Protein sequence: CASSYGRGNNEQFF.

The V call is TRBV5-1, the J call TRBJ2-5; 8 nucleotides match TRBD1. This CDR3 comprises 14 residues. Looked up from germline, CDR1 is SGHRS and CDR2 is YFSETQ. With V trimmed by 6 bases and J by 0 bases, 4 bases remained unmatched. As DNA, the CDR3 is TGCGCCAGCAAACTACAGGGGGACCAAGAGACCCAGTACTTC. Protein: CASKLQGDQETQYF.

This chain joins TRBV5-5 and TRBJ1-3, with D possibly matching TRBD1 (6 bases). Germline V gene sequence: CDR1 SGHKS, CDR2 YYEKEE (reference sequence). With 3 bases removed from V and 0 bases from J, the gap between germline ends came to 10 bases. The CDR3 is made up of 15 amino acids. The CDR3 DNA sequence: TGTGCCAGCAGCTCGACAGGTCTCTCTGGAAACACCATATATTTT. It translates to CASSSTGLSGNTIYF.

This clone has only one observation. Given a much more abundant clone one base away, this may be a read error. In the same sample, other DNA sequences code for this CDR3. The chain carries TRBV20-1 and TRBJ2-2, with 8 positions matching TRBD2. The V segment lost 3 bases and the J segment 5 bases; nucleotides outside the gene matches: 11. The CDR3 covers 16 residues. CDR1 DFQATT and CDR2 SNEGSKA come from the germline V gene (reference sequence). The CDR3 DNA is TGCAGTGCTAGTACTCTCGCGGGGGGCGGGACCGGGGAGCTGTTTTTT. Translation: CSASTLAGGGTGELFF.

This rearrangement joins TRBV6-1 to TRBJ2-7; a possible D gene is TRBD1 (6 bases). Germline CDR1 reads MNHNS; CDR2 reads SASEGT. V was cut by 4 bases and J by 2 bases, with 24 bases left in between. CDR3 length: 18 amino acids. The CDR3 bases are TGTGCCAGCAGTGTCTTAACCTCGGCCGGGACATCCCCCTACGAGCAGTACTTC. This encodes CASSVLTSAGTSPYEQYF.

The chain employs TRBV5-6 and TRBJ2-2; TRBD1 matches at 8 bases. The V and J ends lost 4 bases and 0 bases, in that order; junction bases with no gene match: 5. This CDR3 spans 16 amino acids. Germline V gene data show CDR1 as SGHDT and CDR2 as YYEEEE. The CDR3 nucleotides read TGTGCCAGCAGCCAGCGCAGGGGGCCGAACACCGGGGAGCTGTTTTTT. It is translated as CASSQRRGPNTGELFF.

This chain uses TRBV6-6 with TRBJ2-2; 7 bases are a match to TRBD2. V was clipped by 4 bases and J by 7 bases; unmatched bases: 12. Germline CDR1 reads MNHNY; CDR2 reads SVGAGI (reference sequence). The length of the CDR3 is 16 residues. This CDR3 is CASSSYSGSTGGELFF. Here the CDR3 DNA reads TGTGCCAGCAGTTCCTATAGCGGGTCAACGGGCGGGGAGCTGTTTTTT.

V and J are TRBV6-6 and TRBJ2-1, with D uncertain. V was clipped by 6 bases and J by 5 bases, with 14 bases between them. CDR3 length: 14 residues. Looked up from germline, CDR1 is MNHNY and CDR2 is SVGAGI (reference sequence). The CDR3 spells CASSASATNNEQFF. The CDR3 coding sequence is TGTGCCAGCAGCGCAAGCGCGACGAACAATGAGCAGTTCTTC.

This clone has only one observation. This rearrangement joins TRBV28 to TRBJ2-5; 8 nucleotides align to TRBD2. The CDR3 covers 15 residues. Germline V CDR1 and CDR2: MDHEN, SYDVKM. V shed 8 bases, J shed 3 bases, and the junction held 11 bases outside the gene matches. The CDR3 loop is CASHSTELAEETQYF. CDR3 sequence (DNA): TGTGCCAGCCATTCAACCGAACTAGCGGAAGAGACCCAGTACTTC. Drawing the rest from reference TRBV28 and TRBJ2-5, the complete variable domain is DVKVTQSSRYLVKRTGEKVFLECVQDMDHENMFWYRQDPGLGLRLIYFSYDVKMKEKGDIPEGYSVSREKKERFSLILESASTNQTSMYLCASHSTELAEETQYFGPGTRLLVL.

The V gene is TRBV7-8, the J gene TRBJ2-7, with TRBD2 identical over 10 bases. V lost 0 bases and J lost 0; bases outside the gene matches: 2. This CDR3 is 16 amino acids long. Per germline, CDR1 SGHVS and CDR2 FQNEAQ. The CDR3 region has the DNA TGTGCCAGCAGCTTAGCGCGACTAGCGGGCTCCTACGAGCAGTACTTC. This translates into CASSLARLAGSYEQYF.

The chain joins TRBV7-2 to TRBJ1-6, with 8 nucleotides matching TRBD1. Trimming at V came to 5 bases and at J to 1 base, leaving 10 bases not matched to a gene. This CDR3 has 18 amino acids. Looked up from germline, CDR1 is SGHTA and CDR2 is FQGNSA. Here the CDR3 DNA reads TGTGCCAGCAGCCTAACCAGACAGGGGTCGTCCTATAATTCACCCCTCCACTTT. This translates into CASSLTRQGSSYNSPLHF.

The rearrangement links TRBV19 to TRBJ1-6; D is ambiguous. The CDR3 sequence is 15 residues long. The germline gives CDR1 LNHDA, CDR2 SQIVND (reference sequence). V was trimmed by 0 bases and J by 8 bases, leaving 11 bases between them. For the CDR3, the DNA is TGTGCCAGTAGTATAGAGCGGGGAAGTTATTCACCCCTCCACTTT. Residues: CASSIERGSYSPLHF.